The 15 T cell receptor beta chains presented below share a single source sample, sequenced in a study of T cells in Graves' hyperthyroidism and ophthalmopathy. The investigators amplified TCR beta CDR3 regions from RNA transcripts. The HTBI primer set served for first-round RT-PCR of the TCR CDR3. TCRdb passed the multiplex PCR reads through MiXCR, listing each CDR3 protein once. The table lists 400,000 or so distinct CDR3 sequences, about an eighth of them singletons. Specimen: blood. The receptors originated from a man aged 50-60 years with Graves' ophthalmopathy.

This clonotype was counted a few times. CDR3 sequence (DNA): TGTGCCAGCAGCCACCTAATCGCGGGGACTAGCGGGAGCGCTGGGATCTCTGGGGCCAACGTCCTGACTTTC. As protein: CASSHLIAGTSGSAGISGANVLTF. The chain is built from TRBV4-2 and TRBJ2-6; 14 bases line up with TRBD2. The V segment lost 3 bases and the J segment 0 bases; nucleotides outside the gene matches: 19. The CDR3 is 24 amino acids. CDR1 is LGHNA and CDR2 is YNFKEQ in the germline V gene.

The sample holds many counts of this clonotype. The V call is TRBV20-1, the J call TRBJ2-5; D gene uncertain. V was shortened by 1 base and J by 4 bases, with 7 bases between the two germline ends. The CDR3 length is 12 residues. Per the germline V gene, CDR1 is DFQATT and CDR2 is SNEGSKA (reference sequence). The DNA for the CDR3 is TGCAGTGCTAGAGGAGAACGAGAGACCCAGTACTTC. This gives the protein CSARGERETQYF.

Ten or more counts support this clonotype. The CDR3 region has the DNA TGTGCCAGCAGTCCTATGGGCAGAGTCTATGGCTACACCTTC. Protein sequence: CASSPMGRVYGYTF. The chain carries TRBV6-1 and TRBJ1-2, with no clear D. The V end lost 5 bases, the J end lost 4 bases, and 14 bases lay between the germline ends. The germline CDR1 and CDR2 sequences are MNHNS and SASEGT. This CDR3 region has 14 residues.

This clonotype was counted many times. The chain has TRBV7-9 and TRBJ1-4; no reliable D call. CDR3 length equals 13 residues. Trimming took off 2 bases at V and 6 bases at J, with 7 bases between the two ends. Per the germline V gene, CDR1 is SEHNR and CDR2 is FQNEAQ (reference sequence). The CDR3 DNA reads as TGTGCCAGCAGCTTAATCCAGCATGAAAAACTGTTTTTT. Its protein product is CASSLIQHEKLFF.

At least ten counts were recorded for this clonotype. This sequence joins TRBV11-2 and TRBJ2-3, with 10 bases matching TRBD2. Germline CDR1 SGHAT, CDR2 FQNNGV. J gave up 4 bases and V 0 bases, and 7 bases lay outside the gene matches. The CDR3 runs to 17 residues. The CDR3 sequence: CASSLDTSLAGADTQYF. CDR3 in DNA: TGTGCCAGCAGCTTAGATACCTCGCTAGCGGGAGCAGATACGCAGTATTTT.

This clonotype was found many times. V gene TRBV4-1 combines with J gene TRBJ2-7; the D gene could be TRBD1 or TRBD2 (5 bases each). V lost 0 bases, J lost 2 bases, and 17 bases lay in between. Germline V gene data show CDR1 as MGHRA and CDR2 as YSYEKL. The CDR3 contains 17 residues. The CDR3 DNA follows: TGCGCCAGCAGCCAAGAGAAAAGGGGACCTCAGACCTACGAGCAGTACTTC. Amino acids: CASSQEKRGPQTYEQYF.

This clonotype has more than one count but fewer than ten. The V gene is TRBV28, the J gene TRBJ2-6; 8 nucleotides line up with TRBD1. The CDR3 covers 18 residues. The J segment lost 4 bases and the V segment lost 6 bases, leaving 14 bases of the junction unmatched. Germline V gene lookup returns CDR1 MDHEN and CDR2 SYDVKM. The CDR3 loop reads CASRPRTGRLPGANVLTF. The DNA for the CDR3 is TGTGCCAGCAGACCCCGGACAGGGCGACTCCCCGGGGCCAACGTCCTGACTTTC.

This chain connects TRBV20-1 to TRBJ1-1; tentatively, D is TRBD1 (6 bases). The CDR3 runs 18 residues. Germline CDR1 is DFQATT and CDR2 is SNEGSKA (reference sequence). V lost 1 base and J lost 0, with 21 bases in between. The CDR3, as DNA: TGCAGTGCTAGAGGACTAGCGGGAGCGGGGGGGCTGAACACTGAAGCTTTCTTT. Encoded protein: CSARGLAGAGGLNTEAFF.

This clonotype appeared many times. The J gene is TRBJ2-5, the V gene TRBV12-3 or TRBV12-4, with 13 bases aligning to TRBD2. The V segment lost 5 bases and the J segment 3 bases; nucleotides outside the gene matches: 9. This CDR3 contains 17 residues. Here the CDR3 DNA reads TGTGCCAGCAGTCGAGACCCGGGACTAGCGGGAAAAGAGACCCAGTACTTC. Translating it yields CASSRDPGLAGKETQYF.

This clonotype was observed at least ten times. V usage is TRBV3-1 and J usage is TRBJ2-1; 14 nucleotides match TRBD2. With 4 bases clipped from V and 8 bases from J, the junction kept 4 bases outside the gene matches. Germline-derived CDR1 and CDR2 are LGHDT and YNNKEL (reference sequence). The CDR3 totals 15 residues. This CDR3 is CASSPGLAGGYEQFF. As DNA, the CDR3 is TGTGCCAGCAGCCCTGGACTAGCGGGAGGTTATGAGCAGTTCTTC.

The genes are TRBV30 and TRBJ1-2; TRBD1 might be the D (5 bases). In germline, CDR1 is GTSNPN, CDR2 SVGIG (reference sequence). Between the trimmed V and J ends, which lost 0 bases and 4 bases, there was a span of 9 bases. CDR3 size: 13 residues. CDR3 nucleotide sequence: TGTGCCTGGAGTGTAGCAGGGATCTATGGCTACACCTTC. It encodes CAWSVAGIYGYTF.

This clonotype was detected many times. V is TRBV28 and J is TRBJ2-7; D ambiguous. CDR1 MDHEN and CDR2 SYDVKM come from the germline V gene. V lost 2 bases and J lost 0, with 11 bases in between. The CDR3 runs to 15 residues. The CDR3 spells CASSLVGRDSYEQYF. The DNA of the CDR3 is TGTGCCAGCAGTTTAGTGGGCCGCGACTCCTACGAGCAGTACTTC.

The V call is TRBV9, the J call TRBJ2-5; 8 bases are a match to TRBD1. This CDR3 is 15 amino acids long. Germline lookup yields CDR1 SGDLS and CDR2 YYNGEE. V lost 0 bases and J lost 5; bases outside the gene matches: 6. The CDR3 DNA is TGTGCCAGCAGCGTAGAGGGGACAGGAGGGGAGACCCAGTACTTC. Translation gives CASSVEGTGGETQYF.

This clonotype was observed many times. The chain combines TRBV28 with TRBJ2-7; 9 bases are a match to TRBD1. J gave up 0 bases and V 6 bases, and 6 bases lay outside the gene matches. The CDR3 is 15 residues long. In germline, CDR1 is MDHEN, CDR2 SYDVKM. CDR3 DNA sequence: TGTGCCAGCAGGCGACAGGGGGTGAGCTCCTACGAGCAGTACTTC. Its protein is CASRRQGVSSYEQYF.

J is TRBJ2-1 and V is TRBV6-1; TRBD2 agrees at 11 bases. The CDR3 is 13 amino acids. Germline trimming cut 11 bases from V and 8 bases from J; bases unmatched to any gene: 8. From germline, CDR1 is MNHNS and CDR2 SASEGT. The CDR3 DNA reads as TGTGCCGTCATGACTAGCGGGATTCATGAGCAGTTCTTC. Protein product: CAVMTSGIHEQFF.